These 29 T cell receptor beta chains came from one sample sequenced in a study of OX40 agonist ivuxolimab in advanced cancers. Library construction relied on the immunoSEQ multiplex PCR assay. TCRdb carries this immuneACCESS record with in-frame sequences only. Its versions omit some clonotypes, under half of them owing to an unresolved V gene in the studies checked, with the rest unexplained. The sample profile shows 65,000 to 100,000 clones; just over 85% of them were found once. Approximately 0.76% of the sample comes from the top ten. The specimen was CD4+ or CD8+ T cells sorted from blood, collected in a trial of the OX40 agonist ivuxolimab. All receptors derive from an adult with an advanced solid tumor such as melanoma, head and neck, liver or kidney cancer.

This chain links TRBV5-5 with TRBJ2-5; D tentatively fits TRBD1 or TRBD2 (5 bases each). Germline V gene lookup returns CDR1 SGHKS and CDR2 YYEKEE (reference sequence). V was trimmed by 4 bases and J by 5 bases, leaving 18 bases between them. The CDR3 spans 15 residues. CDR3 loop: CASSPRVGEWETQYF. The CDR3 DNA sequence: TGTGCCAGCAGCCCGAGGGTGGGGGAGTGGGAGACCCAGTACTTC.

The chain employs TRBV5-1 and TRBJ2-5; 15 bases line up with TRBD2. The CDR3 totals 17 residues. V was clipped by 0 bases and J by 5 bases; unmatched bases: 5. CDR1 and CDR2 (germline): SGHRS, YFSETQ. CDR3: CASSLVGLAGGYETQYF. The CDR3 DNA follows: TGCGCCAGCAGCTTGGTGGGACTAGCGGGAGGCTATGAGACCCAGTACTTC.

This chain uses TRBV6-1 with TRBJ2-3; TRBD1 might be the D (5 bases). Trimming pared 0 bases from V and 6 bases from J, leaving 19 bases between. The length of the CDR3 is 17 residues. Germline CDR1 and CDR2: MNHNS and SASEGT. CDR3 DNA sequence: TGTGCCAGCAGTGAAGCAACCGGACAAGGACGGGTGGATACGCAGTATTTT. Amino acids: CASSEATGQGRVDTQYF.

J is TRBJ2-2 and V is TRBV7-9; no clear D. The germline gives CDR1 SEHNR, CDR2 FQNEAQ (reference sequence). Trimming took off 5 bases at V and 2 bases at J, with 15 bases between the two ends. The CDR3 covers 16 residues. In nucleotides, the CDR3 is TGTGCCAGCAGCCCTCTCAGAGTCGTAAACACCGGGGAGCTGTTTTTT. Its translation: CASSPLRVVNTGELFF.

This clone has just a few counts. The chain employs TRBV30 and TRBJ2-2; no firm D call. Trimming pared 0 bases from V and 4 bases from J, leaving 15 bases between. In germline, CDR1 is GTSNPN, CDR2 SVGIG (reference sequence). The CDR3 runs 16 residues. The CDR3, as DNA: TGTGCCTGGAGTGTGGGAATACCGTCTGGCACCGGGGAGCTGTTTTTT. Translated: CAWSVGIPSGTGELFF.

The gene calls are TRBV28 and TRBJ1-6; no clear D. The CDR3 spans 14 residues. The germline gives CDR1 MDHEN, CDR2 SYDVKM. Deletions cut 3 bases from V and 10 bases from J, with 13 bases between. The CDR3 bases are TGTGCCAGCAGTTTGAAAAGGGAAGGCTCACCCCTCCACTTT. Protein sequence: CASSLKREGSPLHF.

The CDR3 DNA follows: TGTGCCAGCAGCTCCCAAGCGGGAGGGATCTACGAGCAGTACTTC. As protein: CASSSQAGGIYEQYF. The J gene is TRBJ2-7, the V gene TRBV7-2, with 10 bases identical to TRBD2. Germline-derived CDR1 and CDR2 are SGHTA and FQGNSA. The J segment lost 3 bases and the V segment lost 4 bases, leaving 6 bases of the junction unmatched. CDR3 length equals 15 residues.

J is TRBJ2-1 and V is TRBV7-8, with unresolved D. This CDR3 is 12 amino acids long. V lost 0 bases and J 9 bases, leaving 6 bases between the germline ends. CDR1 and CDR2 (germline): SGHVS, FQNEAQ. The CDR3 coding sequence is TGTGCCAGCAGCTTAGCCCTTGGTGAGCAGTTCTTC. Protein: CASSLALGEQFF.

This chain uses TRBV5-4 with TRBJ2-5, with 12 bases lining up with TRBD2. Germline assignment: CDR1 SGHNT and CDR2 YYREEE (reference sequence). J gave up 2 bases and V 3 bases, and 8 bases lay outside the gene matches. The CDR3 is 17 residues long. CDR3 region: CASSSRLAGAGQETQYF. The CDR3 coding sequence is TGTGCCAGCAGCTCACGACTAGCGGGAGCGGGACAAGAGACCCAGTACTTC.

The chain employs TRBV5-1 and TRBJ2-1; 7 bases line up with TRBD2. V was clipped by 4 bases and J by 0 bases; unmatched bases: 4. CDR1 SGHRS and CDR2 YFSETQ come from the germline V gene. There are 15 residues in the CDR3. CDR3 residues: CASSLGEGSYNEQFF. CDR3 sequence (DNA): TGCGCCAGCAGCCTGGGGGAGGGCTCCTACAATGAGCAGTTCTTC.

The CDR3: CASSLTGGLNYGYTF. DNA of the CDR3: TGTGCCAGCAGTTTGACAGGGGGCCTGAACTATGGCTACACCTTC. The V and J genes are TRBV28 and TRBJ1-2, with 10 positions matching TRBD1. The CDR3 is 15 amino acids. The germline V gene encodes CDR1 MDHEN and CDR2 SYDVKM. The trim removed 3 bases at V and 2 bases at J, leaving 3 bases unmatched.

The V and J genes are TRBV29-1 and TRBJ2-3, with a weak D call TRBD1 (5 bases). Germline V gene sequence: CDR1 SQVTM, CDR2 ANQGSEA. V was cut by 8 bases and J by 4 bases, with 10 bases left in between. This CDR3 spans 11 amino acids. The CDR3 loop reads CSSEGADTQYF. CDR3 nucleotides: TGCAGCTCGGAAGGGGCAGATACGCAGTATTTT.

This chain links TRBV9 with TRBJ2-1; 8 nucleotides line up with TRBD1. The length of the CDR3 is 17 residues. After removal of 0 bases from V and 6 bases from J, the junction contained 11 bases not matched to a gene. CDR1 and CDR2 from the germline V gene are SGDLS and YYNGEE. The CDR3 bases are TGTGCCAGCAGCGTAGATATTGCGCGACAGGGGAGCAATGAGCAGTTCTTC. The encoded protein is CASSVDIARQGSNEQFF.

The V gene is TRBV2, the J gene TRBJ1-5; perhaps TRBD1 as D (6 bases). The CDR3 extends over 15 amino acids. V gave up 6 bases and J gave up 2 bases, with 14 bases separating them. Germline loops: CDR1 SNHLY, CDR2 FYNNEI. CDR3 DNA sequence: TGTGCCAGCAGAGGACAGAACCCTCGCAATCAGCCCCAGCATTTT. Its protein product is CASRGQNPRNQPQHF.

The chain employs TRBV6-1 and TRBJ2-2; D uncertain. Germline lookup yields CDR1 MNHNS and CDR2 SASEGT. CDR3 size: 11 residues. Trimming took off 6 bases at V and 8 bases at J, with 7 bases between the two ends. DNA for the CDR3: TGTGCCAGCAGAGATATGGGGGAGCTGTTTTTT. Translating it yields CASRDMGELFF.

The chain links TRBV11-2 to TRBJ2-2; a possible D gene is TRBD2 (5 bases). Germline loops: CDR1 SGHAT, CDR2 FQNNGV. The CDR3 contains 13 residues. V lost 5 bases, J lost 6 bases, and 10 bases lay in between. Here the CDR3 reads CASSPGESGELFF. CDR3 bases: TGTGCCAGCAGCCCCGGGGAGTCCGGGGAGCTGTTTTTT.

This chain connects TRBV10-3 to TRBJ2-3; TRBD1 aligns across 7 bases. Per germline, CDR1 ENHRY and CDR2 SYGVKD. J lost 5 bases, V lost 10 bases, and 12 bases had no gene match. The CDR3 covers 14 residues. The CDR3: CATTTAGGKDTQYF. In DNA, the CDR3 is TGTGCCACCACGACGGCAGGGGGTAAAGATACGCAGTATTTT.

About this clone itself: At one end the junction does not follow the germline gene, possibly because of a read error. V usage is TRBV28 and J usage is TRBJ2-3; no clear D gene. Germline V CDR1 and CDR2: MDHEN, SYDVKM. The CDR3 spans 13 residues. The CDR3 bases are TGTGCTTATGGCGGAGACCTCACAAATACGCAGTATTTT. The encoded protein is CAYGGDLTNTQYF.

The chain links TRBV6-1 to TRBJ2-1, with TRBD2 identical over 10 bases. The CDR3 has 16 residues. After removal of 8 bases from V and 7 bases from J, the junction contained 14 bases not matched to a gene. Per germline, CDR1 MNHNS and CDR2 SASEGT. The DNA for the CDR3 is TGTGCCAGCGGTAAAGCGGGAGGGTATTATGGGAATGAGCAGTTCTTC. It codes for CASGKAGGYYGNEQFF.

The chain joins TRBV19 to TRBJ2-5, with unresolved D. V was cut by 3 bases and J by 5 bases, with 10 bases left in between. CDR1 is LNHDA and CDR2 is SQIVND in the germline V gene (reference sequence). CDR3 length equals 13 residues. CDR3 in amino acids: CASSIPGVETQYF. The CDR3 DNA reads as TGTGCCAGTAGTATTCCGGGTGTCGAGACCCAGTACTTC.

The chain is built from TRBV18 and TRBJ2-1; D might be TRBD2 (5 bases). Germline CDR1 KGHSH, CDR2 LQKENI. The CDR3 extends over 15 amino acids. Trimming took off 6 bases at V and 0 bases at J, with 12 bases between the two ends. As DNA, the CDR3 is TGTGCCAGCTCGAAGCGGAAAAGCTCCTACAATGAGCAGTTCTTC. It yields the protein CASSKRKSSYNEQFF.

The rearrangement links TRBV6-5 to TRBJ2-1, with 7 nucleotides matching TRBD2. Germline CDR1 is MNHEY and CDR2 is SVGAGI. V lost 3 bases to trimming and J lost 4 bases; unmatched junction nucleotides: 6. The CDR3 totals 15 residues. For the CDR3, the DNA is TGTGCCAGCAGTTATACGGGAGGCTCGTACAATGAGCAGTTCTTC. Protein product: CASSYTGGSYNEQFF.

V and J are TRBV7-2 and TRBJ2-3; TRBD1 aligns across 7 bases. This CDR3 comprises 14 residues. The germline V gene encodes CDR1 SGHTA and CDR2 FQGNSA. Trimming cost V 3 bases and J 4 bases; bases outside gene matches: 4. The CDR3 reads CASSFTGESDTQYF. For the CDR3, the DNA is TGTGCCAGCAGCTTCACAGGGGAGTCAGATACGCAGTATTTT. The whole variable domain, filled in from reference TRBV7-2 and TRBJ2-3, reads GAGVSQSPSNKVTEKGKDVELRCDPISGHTALYWYRQSLGQGLEFLIYFQGNSAPDKSGLPSDRFSAERTGGSVSTLTIQRTQQEDSAVYLCASSFTGESDTQYFGPGTRLTVL.

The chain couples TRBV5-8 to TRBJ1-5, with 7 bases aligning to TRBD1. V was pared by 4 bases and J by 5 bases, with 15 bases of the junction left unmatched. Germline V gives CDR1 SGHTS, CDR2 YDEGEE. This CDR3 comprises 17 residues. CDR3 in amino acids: CASSPIWGQKAYQPQHF. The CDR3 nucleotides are TGTGCCAGCAGCCCAATCTGGGGACAGAAGGCCTATCAGCCCCAGCATTTT.

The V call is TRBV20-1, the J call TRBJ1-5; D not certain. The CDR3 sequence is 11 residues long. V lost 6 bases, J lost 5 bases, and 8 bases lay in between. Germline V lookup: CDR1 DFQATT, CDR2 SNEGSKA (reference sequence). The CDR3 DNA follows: TGCAGTGCCACCCGAGATCAGCCCCAGCATTTT. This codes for CSATRDQPQHF.

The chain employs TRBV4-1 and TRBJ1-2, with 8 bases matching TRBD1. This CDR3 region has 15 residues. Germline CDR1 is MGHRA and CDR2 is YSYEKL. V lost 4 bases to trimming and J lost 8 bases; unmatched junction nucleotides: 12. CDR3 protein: CASSLNDKAGGGYTF. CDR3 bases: TGCGCCAGCAGCCTGAATGATAAAGCAGGGGGCGGCTACACCTTC.

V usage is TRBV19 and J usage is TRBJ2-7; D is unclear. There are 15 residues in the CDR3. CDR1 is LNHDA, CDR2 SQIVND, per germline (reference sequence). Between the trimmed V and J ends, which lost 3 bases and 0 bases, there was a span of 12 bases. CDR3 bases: TGTGCCAGTAGTATGTCGACGGTGAGCTCCTACGAGCAGTACTTC. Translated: CASSMSTVSSYEQYF.

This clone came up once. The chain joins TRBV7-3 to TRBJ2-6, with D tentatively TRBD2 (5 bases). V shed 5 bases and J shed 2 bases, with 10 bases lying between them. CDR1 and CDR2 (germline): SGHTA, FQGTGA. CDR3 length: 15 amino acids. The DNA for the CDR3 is TGTGCCAGCAGCCCTCGGGAAGCTGGGGCCAACGTCCTGACTTTC. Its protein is CASSPREAGANVLTF.

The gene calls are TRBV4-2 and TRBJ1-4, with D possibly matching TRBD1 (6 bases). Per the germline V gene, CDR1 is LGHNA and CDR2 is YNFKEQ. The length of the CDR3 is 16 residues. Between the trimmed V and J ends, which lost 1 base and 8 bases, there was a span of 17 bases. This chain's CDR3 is CASSQVTSQGKEKLFF. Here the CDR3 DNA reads TGTGCCAGCAGCCAAGTTACTAGCCAGGGGAAGGAAAAACTGTTTTTT.